The 14 T cell receptor beta chains listed next were all sequenced from one sample in a study of brain T cells in children with intractable seizures listed by TCRdb under 2021. Preparation of the library involved the immunoSEQ multiplex PCR assay. What TCRdb holds here is the immuneACCESS table cut down to in-frame rearrangements. Part of the clones is not present; checked against another copy, under half of the missing clones reflect an unresolved V gene, and the others are unexplained. The sample contains a few thousand clones, about 91% of them found a single time. The ten largest clones capture approximately 2% of the sample. The label giving this sample's time point can be read as: resected brain tissue, or blood drawn just prior to surgery. The surgery cases with the highest brain T cell transcript signatures were chosen for TCR beta chain sequencing of brain tissue, and also of blood when blood was available.

The sequenced sample was resected brain tissue, obtained at surgery. The receptors were sampled from a boy under three years old with focal cortical dysplasia and intractable seizures.

This chain uses TRBV7-2 with TRBJ1-3; D gene uncertain. This CDR3 has 16 amino acids. V lost 2 bases and J 0 bases, leaving 11 bases between the germline ends. Germline V gene lookup returns CDR1 SGHTA and CDR2 FQGNSA. The CDR3 protein is CASSLSPASSGNTIYF. CDR3 bases: TGTGCCAGCAGCTTAAGCCCGGCCTCCTCTGGAAACACCATATATTTT.

This clone has only one observation. This CDR3 is CASSLAGGAGTDTQYF. The CDR3 coding sequence is TGTGCCAGCAGCTTAGCGGGGGGGGCAGGCACAGATACGCAGTATTTT. V is TRBV11-1 and J is TRBJ2-3; possible D gene TRBD2, 7 bases. Germline CDR1 SGHAT, CDR2 FQDESV (reference sequence). The germline V and J ends were trimmed by 0 bases and 1 base, with 11 bases remaining between them. The CDR3 extends over 16 amino acids.

This clone appeared once. The gene calls are TRBV12-3 or TRBV12-4 and TRBJ2-7; D unclear. CDR3 size: 12 residues. V lost 5 bases and J lost 12, with 17 bases in between. The CDR3 sequence is CASSPFGRPPYF. CDR3 in DNA: TGTGCCAGCAGTCCATTCGGACGTCCACCGTACTTC.

This CDR3 reads CASSQGLLGGRGSPLHF. As DNA, the CDR3 is TGCGCCAGCAGCCAAGGTCTGCTCGGGGGAAGAGGCTCACCCCTCCACTTT. V gene TRBV4-1 combines with J gene TRBJ1-6; D possibly corresponds to TRBD1 (5 bases). From germline, CDR1 is MGHRA and CDR2 YSYEKL. Trimming cost V 1 base and J 10 bases, with 20 bases left between them. The CDR3 has 17 amino acids.

The chain combines TRBV6-1 with TRBJ2-5; no clear D gene. This CDR3 spans 14 amino acids. From germline, CDR1 is MNHNS and CDR2 SASEGT. Trimming cost V 1 base and J 4 bases, with 10 bases left between them. The CDR3 loop reads CASSEDWLAETQYF. The DNA of the CDR3 is TGTGCCAGCAGTGAAGATTGGCTGGCAGAGACCCAGTACTTC.

This sequence joins TRBV29-1 and TRBJ2-7, with 8 nucleotides matching TRBD1. The junction had 24 bases not matched to a gene; V was cut back by 2 bases and J by 3 bases. CDR1 and CDR2 (germline): SQVTM, ANQGSEA. The CDR3 has 20 amino acids. CDR3 bases: TGCAGCGTTGAAATCGGGACAGGTAACAGTGGGCGGGGACCTCACTACGAGCAGTACTTC. The encoded protein is CSVEIGTGNSGRGPHYEQYF.

The CDR3 here is CASTRQGVMETQYF. CDR3 DNA sequence: TGTGCCAGCACCCGACAGGGGGTTATGGAGACCCAGTACTTC. V and J are TRBV2 and TRBJ2-5; 9 bases fit TRBD1. V was clipped by 7 bases and J by 5 bases; unmatched bases: 8. CDR1 is SNHLY and CDR2 is FYNNEI in the germline V gene. CDR3 length equals 14 residues.

This clone is a singleton in its sample. The chain combines TRBV19 with TRBJ1-1; 8 nucleotides match TRBD1. From germline, CDR1 is LNHDA and CDR2 SQIVND (reference sequence). The CDR3 is 13 residues long. Trimming cost V 10 bases and J 5 bases; bases outside gene matches: 9. As DNA, the CDR3 is TGTGCCACCTACACAGGGGGGGGGACTGAAGCTTTCTTT. It yields the protein CATYTGGGTEAFF.

The rearrangement joins TRBV4-1 to TRBJ1-2; D possibly corresponds to TRBD1 (5 bases). V was trimmed by 4 bases and J by 4 bases, leaving 16 bases between them. The CDR3 is 15 amino acids. Per the germline V gene, CDR1 is MGHRA and CDR2 is YSYEKL. The chain's CDR3 is CASSPPFQGFYGYTF. In nucleotides, the CDR3 is TGCGCCAGCAGCCCACCATTTCAGGGATTCTATGGCTACACCTTC.

The gene calls are TRBV27 and TRBJ1-5; D might be TRBD1 (5 bases). CDR1 and CDR2 from the germline V gene are MNHEY and SMNVEV (reference sequence). The CDR3 extends over 15 amino acids. Trimming removed 2 bases at V and 2 bases at J, with 10 bases between. Written as DNA, the CDR3 is TGTGCCAGCAGTTTAGCCGGGGGAGGCAATCAGCCCCAGCATTTT. Protein sequence: CASSLAGGGNQPQHF.

This clone has only one observation. The V gene is TRBV19, the J gene TRBJ1-2; TRBD1 might be the D (6 bases). The germline CDR1 and CDR2 sequences are LNHDA and SQIVND (reference sequence). Between the trimmed V and J ends, which lost 0 bases and 3 bases, there was a span of 11 bases. The CDR3 length is 15 residues. CDR3 sequence: CASSIDSAGDYGYTF. The DNA for the CDR3 is TGTGCCAGTAGTATAGATTCTGCAGGGGACTATGGCTACACCTTC.

This clone rates as large. The rearrangement links TRBV18 to TRBJ1-1, with TRBD1 as a possible D gene (5 bases). Trimming pared 2 bases from V and 1 base from J, leaving 14 bases between. Per the germline V gene, CDR1 is KGHSH and CDR2 is LQKENI. The CDR3 is 16 amino acids. The CDR3: CASSPGYDRANTEAFF. The CDR3 DNA sequence: TGTGCCAGCTCACCAGGATACGACAGAGCGAACACTGAAGCTTTCTTT.

The chain uses TRBV6-6 and TRBJ1-2, with D perhaps matching TRBD1 (5 bases). Trimming took off 2 bases at V and 4 bases at J, with 5 bases between the two ends. This CDR3 is built from 12 residues. Germline V gives CDR1 MNHNY, CDR2 SVGAGI (reference sequence). Written as DNA, the CDR3 is TGTGCCAGCAGTTACGGGGGCTATGGCTACACCTTC. It codes for CASSYGGYGYTF.

V usage is TRBV28 and J usage is TRBJ2-7, with TRBD1 matching 7 bases. CDR1 and CDR2 (germline): MDHEN, SYDVKM. CDR3 length: 14 residues. With 6 bases clipped from V and 6 bases from J, the junction kept 11 bases outside the gene matches. The CDR3: CASSLLMTGSEQYF. The CDR3 bases are TGTGCCAGCAGCTTACTAATGACAGGGAGCGAGCAGTACTTC.